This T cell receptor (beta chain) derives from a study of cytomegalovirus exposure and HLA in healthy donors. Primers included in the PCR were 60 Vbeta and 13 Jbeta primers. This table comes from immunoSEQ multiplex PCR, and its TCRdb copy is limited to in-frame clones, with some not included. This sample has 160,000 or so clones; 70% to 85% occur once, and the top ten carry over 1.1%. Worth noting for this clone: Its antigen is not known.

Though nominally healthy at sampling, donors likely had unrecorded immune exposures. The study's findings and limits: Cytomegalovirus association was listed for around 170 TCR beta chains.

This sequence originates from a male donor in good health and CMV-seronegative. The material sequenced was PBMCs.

CDR3: CASTLRGGGELFF. CDR3 sequence (DNA): TGTGCCAGCACTCTCAGAGGGGGCGGGGAGCTGTTTTTT. This chain connects TRBV7-9 to TRBJ2-2, with TRBD1 as a possible D gene (6 bases). The V and J ends lost 7 bases and 7 bases respectively, with 13 bases between them. Germline-derived CDR1 and CDR2 are SEHNR and FQNEAQ (reference sequence). This CDR3 is built from 13 residues.